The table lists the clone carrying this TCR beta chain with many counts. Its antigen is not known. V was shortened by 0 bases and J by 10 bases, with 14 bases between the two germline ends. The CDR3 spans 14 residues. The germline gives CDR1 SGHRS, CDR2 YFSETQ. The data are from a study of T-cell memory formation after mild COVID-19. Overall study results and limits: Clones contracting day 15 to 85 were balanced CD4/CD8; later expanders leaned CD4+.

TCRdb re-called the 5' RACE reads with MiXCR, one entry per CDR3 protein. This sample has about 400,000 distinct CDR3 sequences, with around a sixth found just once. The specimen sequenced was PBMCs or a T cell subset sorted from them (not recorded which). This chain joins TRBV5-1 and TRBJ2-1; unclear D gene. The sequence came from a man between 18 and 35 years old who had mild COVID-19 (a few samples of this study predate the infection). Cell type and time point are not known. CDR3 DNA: TGCGCCAGCAGCTTGGCCATAGGCTCGACGGAGCAGTTCTTC. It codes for CASSLAIGSTEQFF.